This T cell receptor (beta chain) was captured in a study of regulatory dendritic cells for organ transplantation. CD4+ or CD8+ T cells were sorted as naive CD45RA+ or memory CD45RO+. The protocol was immunoSEQ multiplex PCR, while the TCRdb copy is restricted to in-frame clones and leaves out a portion. The sample contains roughly 35,000 clones, about 88% of which appear only once. As for this clone: Its matching antigen is unknown.

CDR3 size: 14 residues. The germline V gene has CDR1 SGDLS and CDR2 YYNGEE. V lost 1 base, J lost 4 bases, and 9 bases lay in between. Study-wide results and limits: Regulatory dendritic cells appeared to expand memory CD8+ clones less than mature ones. The authors noted considerable between-person heterogeneity in alloreactive memory CD8+ cells. Naive CD4+ and CD8+ repertoires were highly diverse; memory CD8+ was most oligoclonal.

The rearrangement links TRBV9 to TRBJ1-3, with D perhaps matching TRBD1 (6 bases). The receptor was derived from a human donor in good health. Sequencing was done on a sample of naive CD4+ T cells from blood. Subset defined: CD45RA+ naive T cells. The CDR3 sequence is CASSVTGKGNTIYF. The DNA of the CDR3 is TGTGCCAGCAGCGTAACAGGGAAAGGAAACACCATATATTTT.